The present entry profiles one T cell receptor beta chain with its context. CDR3 length equals 15 residues. The germline V gene has CDR1 MNHEY and CDR2 SVGAGI. V lost 4 bases, J lost 4 bases, and 14 bases lay in between. This entry is derived from a study of blood T cell repertoires in COVID-19. TCRdb's copy holds only in-frame clones and misses some; the assay was immunoSEQ multiplex PCR. This sample has about 160,000 clones, with roughly 87% found just once. Recruits, aged roughly 18 to 89 years, lived in 25 or so US areas. In assigning cohorts, the study relied on participant-reported clinical history.

The sequence derives from a woman between 50 and 59 years old who had recovered from COVID-19. Sequenced input: PBMCs or T cells enriched from blood (not recorded which). The V gene is TRBV6-5, the J gene TRBJ1-3, with D possibly matching TRBD1 (6 bases). The CDR3 nucleotides are TGTGCCAGCAGTTTCAACAGGGAAGCCGGAAACACCATATATTTT. Translating gives CASSFNREAGNTIYF.